Below, 29 T cell receptor beta chains from the same sample are listed, as sequenced in a study of blood T cell repertoires in COVID-19. The protocol was immunoSEQ multiplex PCR, while the TCRdb copy is restricted to in-frame clones and leaves out a portion. The sample lists about 100,000 clones; 85% were seen once. Material for sequencing was peripheral blood. These receptors were taken from a woman in her seventies with active or convalescent COVID-19.

In its sample, this clone was seen once. V gene TRBV10-3 combines with J gene TRBJ1-6, with D possibly being TRBD1 (5 bases). Germline CDR1 and CDR2: ENHRY and SYGVKD. V lost 2 bases and J 10 bases, leaving 9 bases between the germline ends. This CDR3 region has 13 residues. CDR3 DNA sequence: TGTGCCATCAGTGAGACGGGGGACTCACCCCTCCACTTT. It yields the protein CAISETGDSPLHF.

Only a few counts were recorded for this clone. The chain combines TRBV19 with TRBJ2-1; 7 bases line up with TRBD2. Per the germline V gene, CDR1 is LNHDA and CDR2 is SQIVND (reference sequence). V shed 3 bases and J 3 bases; nucleotides not matched to a gene: 8. This CDR3 region has 16 residues. In DNA form, the CDR3 reads TGTGCCAGTAGTATTCGGCGGGAGTTGGGCTACAATGAGCAGTTCTTC. Amino acid sequence: CASSIRRELGYNEQFF.

The chain combines TRBV3-1 (or the pseudogene TRBV3-2) with TRBJ2-1; TRBD2 matches at 10 bases. The germline gives CDR1 LGHDT, CDR2 YNNKEL (reference sequence). V lost 5 bases to trimming and J lost 9 bases; unmatched junction nucleotides: 13. This CDR3 comprises 16 residues. CDR3 in DNA: TGTGCCAGCAGCTTGCACAGGGAGCGGGGGGGCCCTGAGCAGTTCTTC. This gives the protein CASSLHRERGGPEQFF.

The rearrangement uses TRBV19 and TRBJ2-1, with 8 bases lining up with TRBD1. Germline CDR1 is LNHDA and CDR2 is SQIVND (reference sequence). Trimming removed 6 bases from V and 4 bases from J; junction bases left unmatched: 8. The CDR3 has 15 residues. CDR3 sequence: CASSPDRGGYNEQFF. CDR3 sequence (DNA): TGTGCCAGTAGCCCAGACAGGGGAGGTTACAATGAGCAGTTCTTC.

The chain recombines TRBV5-6 with TRBJ2-7; D is possibly TRBD1 (5 bases). The CDR3 has 16 amino acids. Germline assignment: CDR1 SGHDT and CDR2 YYEEEE. V lost 4 bases and J lost 5, with 22 bases in between. The CDR3 is CASSQIHQDRSDEQYF. CDR3 sequence (DNA): TGTGCCAGCAGCCAAATCCACCAAGACAGATCCGACGAGCAGTACTTC.

The chain is built from TRBV15 and TRBJ2-1; 9 nucleotides align to TRBD2. V lost 6 bases and J lost 7; bases outside the gene matches: 13. The CDR3 is 16 residues long. The germline CDR1 and CDR2 sequences are LNHNV and YYDKDF (reference sequence). The CDR3: CATSPTRRGGSNEQFF. The CDR3 bases are TGTGCCACCAGTCCCACCCGGCGGGGGGGCTCGAATGAGCAGTTCTTC.

This rearrangement joins TRBV5-4 to TRBJ1-1; TRBD1 might be the D (6 bases). This CDR3 comprises 16 residues. V dropped 3 bases and J dropped 3 bases, with 18 bases sitting between them. From germline, CDR1 is SGHNT and CDR2 YYREEE (reference sequence). DNA of the CDR3: TGTGCCAGCAGCTCCCTCGTGGGGGCGATGCACACTGAAGCTTTCTTT. This encodes CASSSLVGAMHTEAFF.

DNA of the CDR3: TGTGCCAGCAGCAAACAGGGGGCTAGCGAGCAGTACTTC. It translates to CASSKQGASEQYF. V and J are TRBV9 and TRBJ2-7, with TRBD1 identical over 9 bases. Unmatched junction bases numbered 5, after V lost 4 bases and J lost 6 bases. The germline V gene has CDR1 SGDLS and CDR2 YYNGEE. This CDR3 contains 13 residues.

The chain links TRBV2 to TRBJ1-2; D is unresolved. Trimming removed 8 bases at V and 0 bases at J, with 13 bases between. CDR1 is SNHLY and CDR2 is FYNNEI in the germline V gene. CDR3 size: 14 residues. CDR3 DNA sequence: TGTGCCAGCGCCAAGGAGTTAGCTAACTATGGCTACACCTTC. Amino acid sequence: CASAKELANYGYTF.

This chain connects TRBV7-6 to TRBJ2-3; tentative D call: TRBD1 (5 bases). Germline V lookup: CDR1 SGHVS, CDR2 FNYEAQ. V shed 0 bases and J shed 4 bases, with 5 bases lying between them. This CDR3 has 13 residues. Written as DNA, the CDR3 is TGTGCCAGCAGCTTAGCCAGGGCAGATACGCAGTATTTT. Residues: CASSLARADTQYF.

The genes are TRBV2 and TRBJ2-7, with D tentatively TRBD1 (6 bases). There are 15 residues in the CDR3. CDR1 and CDR2 (germline): SNHLY, FYNNEI. Trimming shortened V by 1 base and J by 0 bases, and 10 bases separated the two germline ends. The CDR3, as DNA: TGTGCCAGCAGTGAAGGGGGGCTCAGCTCCTACGAGCAGTACTTC. Its protein is CASSEGGLSSYEQYF. The complete variable domain, with remaining parts taken from reference TRBV2 and TRBJ2-7, reads EPEVTQTPSHQVTQMGQEVILRCVPISNHLYFYWYRQILGQKVEFLVSFYNNEISEKSEIFDDQFSVERPDGSNFTLKIRSTKLEDSAMYFCASSEGGLSSYEQYFGPGTRLTVT.

This clone has just a few counts. The CDR3 loop is CASGWDRGQPQHF. CDR3 bases: TGTGCTAGTGGTTGGGACAGGGGTCAGCCCCAGCATTTT. The chain links TRBV12-5 to TRBJ1-5, with 10 bases lining up with TRBD1. The CDR3 loop spans 13 amino acids. J was trimmed by 6 bases and V by 4 bases; bases with no gene match: 0. Germline V gene lookup returns CDR1 LGHNT and CDR2 FRNRAP.

This chain joins TRBV27 and TRBJ2-1; 9 positions match TRBD1. Unmatched junction bases numbered 0, after V lost 2 bases and J lost 1 base. Germline CDR1 reads MNHEY; CDR2 reads SMNVEV (reference sequence). This CDR3 spans 15 amino acids. CDR3: CASSLDRGSYNEQFF. The CDR3 region has the DNA TGTGCCAGCAGTTTAGACAGGGGGTCCTACAATGAGCAGTTCTTC.

This clone was seen only once. The CDR3 spells CASSLGGLPYEQYF. CDR3 sequence (DNA): TGTGCCAGCAGCTTAGGGGGACTACCTTACGAGCAGTACTTC. This chain links TRBV7-2 with TRBJ2-7, with 7 bases matching TRBD2. The CDR3 is 14 amino acids. CDR1 is SGHTA, CDR2 FQGNSA, per germline. J lost 4 bases, V lost 1 base, and 4 bases had no gene match.

The chain has TRBV7-9 and TRBJ1-3, with D perhaps matching TRBD1 (5 bases). Trimming took 7 bases from V and 2 from J, leaving 9 bases between them. Germline V gene data show CDR1 as SEHNR and CDR2 as FQNEAQ (reference sequence). The CDR3 totals 13 residues. The CDR3 protein is CASTRETGNTIYF. In nucleotides, the CDR3 is TGTGCCAGCACCAGGGAGACTGGAAACACCATATATTTT.

This chain joins TRBV5-4 and TRBJ2-3; 9 nucleotides match TRBD2. Germline CDR1 reads SGHNT; CDR2 reads YYREEE (reference sequence). This CDR3 has 16 amino acids. Trimming took 4 bases from V and 2 from J; bases not matched to a gene: 8. The CDR3 DNA reads TGTGCCAGCAGCACCCGGACTAGCGTTACCACAGATACGCAGTATTTT. Its translation is CASSTRTSVTTDTQYF.

This CDR3 is CASSIGASRPYNEQFF. In DNA, the CDR3 is TGTGCCAGTAGTATTGGGGCCTCTAGACCCTACAATGAGCAGTTCTTC. The chain carries TRBV19 and TRBJ2-1, with D maybe TRBD1 (5 bases). The V end was cut by 3 bases, the J end by 2 bases, with 14 bases between. Germline CDR1 reads LNHDA; CDR2 reads SQIVND (reference sequence). This CDR3 contains 16 residues.

The chain combines TRBV5-4 with TRBJ2-7; TRBD2 matches 8 bases. CDR3 length: 13 amino acids. V was pared by 5 bases and J by 4 bases, with 5 bases of the junction left unmatched. Looked up from germline, CDR1 is SGHNT and CDR2 is YYREEE (reference sequence). The CDR3 is CASSGGGTYEQYF. As DNA, the CDR3 is TGTGCCAGCAGTGGCGGGGGGACATACGAGCAGTACTTC.

The chain combines TRBV28 with TRBJ2-7; 10 positions match TRBD1. Looked up from germline, CDR1 is MDHEN and CDR2 is SYDVKM. V shed 7 bases, J shed 5 bases, and the junction held 5 bases outside the gene matches. CDR3 length: 13 residues. The CDR3 reads CASTQGTGDEQYF. In DNA, the CDR3 is TGTGCCAGCACCCAAGGGACAGGGGACGAGCAGTACTTC.

The J gene is TRBJ2-7, the V gene TRBV20-1; 8 nucleotides line up with TRBD2. V lost 3 bases to trimming and J lost 6 bases; unmatched junction nucleotides: 7. This CDR3 region has 13 residues. The germline gives CDR1 DFQATT, CDR2 SNEGSKA (reference sequence). This chain's CDR3 is CSASYREGREQYF. The CDR3 nucleotides are TGCAGTGCTAGTTACCGGGAGGGGCGCGAGCAGTACTTC.

Here the CDR3 reads CASSRSSGSSYNEQFF. CDR3 nucleotide sequence: TGTGCCAGCAGCCGCTCGTCGGGGAGCTCCTACAATGAGCAGTTCTTC. This chain joins TRBV21-1 and TRBJ2-1; TRBD2 was called by the table and not checked on the DNA. TRBV21-1 is assigned pseudogene status. CDR3 length: 16 residues.

The genes are TRBV2 and TRBJ1-1; possibly TRBD1 for D (5 bases). There are 13 residues in the CDR3. With 4 bases removed from V and 7 bases from J, the gap between germline ends came to 13 bases. Germline V lookup: CDR1 SNHLY, CDR2 FYNNEI. This CDR3 is CASSAVRQIEAFF. The CDR3, as DNA: TGTGCCAGCAGTGCAGTCAGACAGATTGAAGCTTTCTTT.

The chain carries TRBV6-2 or TRBV6-3 and TRBJ1-5; D gene uncertain. This CDR3 has 15 amino acids. V shed 2 bases and J shed 3 bases, with 11 bases lying between them. The germline CDR1 and CDR2 sequences are MNHEY and SVGEGT. CDR3 nucleotides: TGTGCCAGCAGTTACGCAGGCGATCCCAATCAGCCCCAGCATTTT. Its protein product is CASSYAGDPNQPQHF.

The chain links TRBV28 to TRBJ1-5, with TRBD1 as a possible D gene (6 bases). The CDR3 contains 16 residues. V dropped 0 bases and J dropped 3 bases, with 12 bases sitting between them. The germline V gene has CDR1 MDHEN and CDR2 SYDVKM. In DNA, the CDR3 is TGTGCCAGCAGTTTATGGGGACACATAATCAATCAGCCCCAGCATTTT. It specifies CASSLWGHIINQPQHF.

This chain connects TRBV7-9 to TRBJ2-3; 10 positions agree with TRBD1. V dropped 1 base and J dropped 3; count of bases not matched to a gene: 4. The CDR3 totals 16 residues. CDR1 is SEHNR, CDR2 FQNEAQ, per germline (reference sequence). The DNA of the CDR3 is TGTGCCAGCAGCTTAGGAGACAGGGGGCGAACAGATACGCAGTATTTT. It yields the protein CASSLGDRGRTDTQYF.

V gene TRBV30 combines with J gene TRBJ2-1; 7 bases fit TRBD1. Trimming cost V 4 bases and J 13 bases; bases outside gene matches: 13. CDR3 size: 13 residues. CDR1 and CDR2 (germline): GTSNPN, SVGIG (reference sequence). In nucleotides, the CDR3 is TGTGCCTGGACCAATCACAGGGGAGAACACCAGTTCTTC. Translated, it gives CAWTNHRGEHQFF.

In DNA, the CDR3 is TGTGCCAGCAGCTTTAGGGGGCAGGTTGGAAACACCATATATTTT. Translation gives CASSFRGQVGNTIYF. V and J are TRBV7-2 and TRBJ1-3; 7 bases are a match to TRBD1. The CDR3 loop spans 15 amino acids. The V segment lost 3 bases and the J segment 3 bases; nucleotides outside the gene matches: 5. Germline V gives CDR1 SGHTA, CDR2 FQGNSA.

The V and J genes are TRBV27 and TRBJ2-7; D remains unclear. Germline CDR1 is MNHEY and CDR2 is SMNVEV (reference sequence). V gave up 0 bases and J gave up 5 bases, with 8 bases separating them. The CDR3 runs to 13 residues. The CDR3 DNA sequence: TGTGCCAGCAGTTTATCGAGAGTGGACGAGCAGTACTTC. Its translation: CASSLSRVDEQYF.

This clone has only a few counts. The same CDR3 arises from other DNA sequences in this sample as well. The gene calls are TRBV28 and TRBJ1-5; TRBD1 is a possible D gene (5 bases). The V end lost 3 bases, the J end lost 2 bases, and 8 bases lay between the germline ends. CDR3 length: 14 amino acids. CDR1 and CDR2 (germline): MDHEN, SYDVKM. The chain's CDR3 is CASSFLGGNQPQHF. The CDR3 nucleotides read TGTGCCAGCAGTTTCTTAGGGGGCAATCAGCCCCAGCATTTT. Full variable domain (remainder filled in from reference TRBV28 and TRBJ1-5): DVKVTQSSRYLVKRTGEKVFLECVQDMDHENMFWYRQDPGLGLRLIYFSYDVKMKEKGDIPEGYSVSREKKERFSLILESASTNQTSMYLCASSFLGGNQPQHFGDGTRLSIL.